This TCR beta chain was identified in a study of T-cell reconstitution after alpha-beta-depleted transplantation in children. The CDR3 runs 13 residues. Trimming stripped 7 bases from V and 7 bases from J, with 11 bases between. CDR1 is MNHEY and CDR2 is SVGAGI in the germline V gene. The authors prepared the TCRbeta library with unique molecular identifiers. TCRdb re-called the PCR reads through MiXCR, storing one row per CDR3 protein. The repertoire holds about half a million distinct CDR3 sequences, with roughly an eighth as singletons. This chain connects TRBV6-5 to TRBJ1-6, with D possibly being TRBD1 (6 bases). This receptor was taken from a human donor who donated a stem cell graft to a child with combined immunodeficiency. The source was PBMCs from the stem cell graft donor, collected from the stem cell graft. For the CDR3, the DNA is TGTGCCAGCATCGGGGGGCGGAATTCACCCCTCCACTTT. It specifies CASIGGRNSPLHF.